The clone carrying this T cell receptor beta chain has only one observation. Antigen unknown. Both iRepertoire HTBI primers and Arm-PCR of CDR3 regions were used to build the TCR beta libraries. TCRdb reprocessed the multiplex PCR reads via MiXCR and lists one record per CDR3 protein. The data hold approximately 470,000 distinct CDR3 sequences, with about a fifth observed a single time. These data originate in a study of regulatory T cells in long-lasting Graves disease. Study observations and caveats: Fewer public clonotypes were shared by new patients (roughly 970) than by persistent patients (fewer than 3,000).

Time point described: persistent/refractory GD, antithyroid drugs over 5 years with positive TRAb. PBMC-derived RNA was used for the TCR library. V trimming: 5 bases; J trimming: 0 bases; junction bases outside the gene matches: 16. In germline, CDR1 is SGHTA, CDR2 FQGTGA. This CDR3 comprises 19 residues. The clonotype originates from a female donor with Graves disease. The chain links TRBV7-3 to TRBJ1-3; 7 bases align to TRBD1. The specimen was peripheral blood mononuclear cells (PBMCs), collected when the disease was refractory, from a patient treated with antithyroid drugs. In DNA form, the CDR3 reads TGTGCCAGCAGCCTCCTACGGGACAGACTAAAGAGCTCTGGAAACACCATATATTTT. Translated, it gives CASSLLRDRLKSSGNTIYF.